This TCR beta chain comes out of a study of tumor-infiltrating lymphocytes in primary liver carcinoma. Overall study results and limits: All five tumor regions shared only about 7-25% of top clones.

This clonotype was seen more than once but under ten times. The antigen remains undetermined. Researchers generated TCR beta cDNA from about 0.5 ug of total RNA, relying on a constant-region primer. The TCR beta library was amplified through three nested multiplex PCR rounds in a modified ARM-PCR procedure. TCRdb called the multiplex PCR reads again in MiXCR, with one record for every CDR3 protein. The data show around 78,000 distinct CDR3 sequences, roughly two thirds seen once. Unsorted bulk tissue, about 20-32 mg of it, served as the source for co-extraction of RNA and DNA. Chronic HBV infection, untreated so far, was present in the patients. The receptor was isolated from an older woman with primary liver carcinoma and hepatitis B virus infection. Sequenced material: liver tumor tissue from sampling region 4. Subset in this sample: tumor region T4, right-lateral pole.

The CDR3 region is CASSHEPTGNTEAFF. CDR3 DNA sequence: TGTGCCAGCAGCCACGAACCGACGGGGAACACTGAAGCTTTCTTT. J is TRBJ1-1 and V is TRBV28, with no clear D. Germline CDR1 MDHEN, CDR2 SYDVKM. The CDR3 totals 15 residues. V gave up 6 bases and J gave up 1 base, with 15 bases separating them.